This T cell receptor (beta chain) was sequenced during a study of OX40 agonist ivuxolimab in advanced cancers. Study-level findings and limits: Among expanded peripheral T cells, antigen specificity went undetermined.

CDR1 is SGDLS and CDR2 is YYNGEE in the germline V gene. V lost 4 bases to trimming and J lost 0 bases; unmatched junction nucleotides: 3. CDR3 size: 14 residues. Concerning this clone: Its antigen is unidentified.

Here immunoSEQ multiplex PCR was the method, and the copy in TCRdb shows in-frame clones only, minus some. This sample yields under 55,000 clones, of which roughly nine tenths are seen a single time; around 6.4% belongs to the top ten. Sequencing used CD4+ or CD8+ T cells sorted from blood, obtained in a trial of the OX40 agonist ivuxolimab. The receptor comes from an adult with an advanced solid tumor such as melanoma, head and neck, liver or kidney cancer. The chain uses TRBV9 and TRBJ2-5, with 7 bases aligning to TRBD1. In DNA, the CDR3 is TGTGCCAGCAGCACACAGGGGAACCAAGAGACCCAGTACTTC. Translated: CASSTQGNQETQYF.